This passage covers 32 T cell receptor beta chains from one sample sequenced in a study of CD8 T cells in Susac syndrome. RNA totalling about 0.45 to 1 ug underwent reverse transcription with random hexamers. In TCRdb, the immunoSEQ multiplex PCR reads were re-called with MiXCR into one record per CDR3 protein. The sample lists some 160,000 distinct CDR3 sequences, approximately 95% occurring once. Input material: CD8+ T cells from PBMCs. The receptors come from a human donor with multiple sclerosis.

Note on this clonotype: Its ends do not fully match the called genes, so a read error is possible. The chain links TRBV28 to TRBJ2-1; D is ambiguous. Germline V gives CDR1 MDHEN, CDR2 SYDVKM. This CDR3 is 11 amino acids long. The CDR3 DNA sequence: TGTGCCAGCAGTTTCGGACCGCTAAGGGTCTTC. Protein: CASSFGPLRVF.

J is TRBJ1-1 and V is TRBV6-6; 7 bases match TRBD1. Unmatched junction bases numbered 7, after V lost 7 bases and J lost 5 bases. CDR1 and CDR2 from the germline V gene are MNHNY and SVGAGI (reference sequence). CDR3 size: 13 residues. The chain's CDR3 is CASNTQGVTEAFF. The CDR3 nucleotides are TGTGCCAGCAACACCCAGGGGGTTACTGAAGCTTTCTTT.

The chain recombines TRBV11-2 with TRBJ2-5; D gene uncertain. From germline, CDR1 is SGHAT and CDR2 FQNNGV. The CDR3 covers 15 residues. The germline V and J ends were trimmed by 0 bases and 1 base, with 9 bases remaining between them. CDR3 bases: TGTGCCAGCAGCTTAGACGGATTCTCCCAAGAGACCCAGTACTTC. It encodes CASSLDGFSQETQYF.

This chain uses TRBV30 with TRBJ2-7; D not resolved. The V gene's germline CDR1 is GTSNPN and CDR2 SVGIG (reference sequence). The CDR3 sequence is 12 residues long. Trimming cost V 0 bases and J 6 bases, with 9 bases left between them. The CDR3 reads CAWSVLVSEQYF. The CDR3 nucleotides read TGTGCCTGGAGTGTTTTGGTATCCGAGCAGTACTTC.

The CDR3 nucleotides read TGTGCCAGCAGCGTTGGGGGGGCCTCCTACAATGAGCAGTTCTTC. It encodes CASSVGGASYNEQFF. J is TRBJ2-1 and V is TRBV9; possibly TRBD2 for D (7 bases). V shed 2 bases and J shed 0 bases, with 9 bases lying between them. CDR3 length: 15 residues. CDR1 is SGDLS and CDR2 is YYNGEE in the germline V gene.

The chain is built from TRBV28 and TRBJ2-7; 8 nucleotides agree with TRBD1. In germline, CDR1 is MDHEN, CDR2 SYDVKM. The junction had 12 bases not matched to a gene; V was cut back by 4 bases and J by 4 bases. The length of the CDR3 is 16 residues. The CDR3 spells CASSSTRQGPYYEQYF. For the CDR3, the DNA is TGTGCCAGCAGTTCGACCCGACAGGGGCCATATTACGAGCAGTACTTC.

V is TRBV20-1 and J is TRBJ2-7; D is perhaps TRBD2 (5 bases). V was cut by 1 base and J by 7 bases, with 23 bases left in between. Per the germline V gene, CDR1 is DFQATT and CDR2 is SNEGSKA (reference sequence). The CDR3 is made up of 16 amino acids. The CDR3 protein is CSARVSRGDPTGEQYF. CDR3 coding DNA: TGCAGTGCTAGAGTTTCCCGCGGCGACCCCACGGGGGAGCAGTACTTC.

This chain connects TRBV7-9 to TRBJ1-5; 8 nucleotides line up with TRBD1. The CDR3 sequence is 14 residues long. The J segment lost 5 bases and the V segment lost 8 bases, leaving 8 bases of the junction unmatched. Germline V lookup: CDR1 SEHNR, CDR2 FQNEAQ (reference sequence). Here the CDR3 DNA reads TGTGCCAGCGGCCGCGGGACAGGCGATCAGCCCCAGCATTTT. It encodes CASGRGTGDQPQHF.

The CDR3 loop is CASSRQGAEQFF. The CDR3 bases are TGTGCCAGCAGCCGACAGGGAGCTGAGCAGTTCTTC. This sequence joins TRBV3-1 and TRBJ2-1; 7 positions match TRBD1. Germline V gene sequence: CDR1 LGHDT, CDR2 YNNKEL (reference sequence). The CDR3 runs 12 residues. The V segment lost 4 bases and the J segment 9 bases; nucleotides outside the gene matches: 3.

The chain carries TRBV3-1 and TRBJ2-7, with TRBD1 matching 7 bases. J gave up 4 bases and V 1 base, and 4 bases lay outside the gene matches. The CDR3 is 14 residues long. The germline V gene has CDR1 LGHDT and CDR2 YNNKEL (reference sequence). In DNA form, the CDR3 reads TGTGCCAGCAGCCAAGGGGACAGATATTACGAGCAGTACTTC. Protein: CASSQGDRYYEQYF.

The chain recombines TRBV2 with TRBJ2-3, with 8 bases identical to TRBD2. The V gene's germline CDR1 is SNHLY and CDR2 FYNNEI. Losses at the gene ends were 3 bases for V and 4 bases for J; bases not matched to a gene: 9. The CDR3 runs to 16 residues. The DNA for the CDR3 is TGTGCCAGCAGTGATCCCGGGACTAGGGGCGCAGATACGCAGTATTTT. Its protein is CASSDPGTRGADTQYF.

V and J are TRBV25-1 and TRBJ2-5, with 10 bases lining up with TRBD2. Germline lookup yields CDR1 MGHDK and CDR2 SYGVNS. The CDR3 is made up of 16 amino acids. After removal of 2 bases from V and 3 bases from J, the junction contained 6 bases not matched to a gene. The CDR3 loop reads CASSERFGLAEETQYF. DNA for the CDR3: TGTGCCAGCAGTGAACGATTTGGACTAGCGGAAGAGACCCAGTACTTC.

The V call is TRBV7-9, the J call TRBJ2-7; D unclear. The V end was cut by 2 bases, the J end by 3 bases, with 14 bases between. Germline V gene data show CDR1 as SEHNR and CDR2 as FQNEAQ (reference sequence). The CDR3 length is 15 residues. The CDR3: CASSLSWQSSYEQYF. The DNA for the CDR3 is TGTGCCAGCAGCTTAAGTTGGCAGAGTAGCTACGAGCAGTACTTC. Drawing the rest from reference TRBV7-9 and TRBJ2-7, the complete variable domain is DTGVSQNPRHKITKRGQNVTFRCDPISEHNRLYWYRQTLGQGPEFLTYFQNEAQLEKSRLLSDRFSAERPKGSFSTLEIQRTEQGDSAMYLCASSLSWQSSYEQYFGPGTRLTVT.

The genes are TRBV7-8 and TRBJ1-2, with D maybe TRBD1 (5 bases). The CDR3 has 13 amino acids. The V end lost 5 bases, the J end lost 4 bases, and 11 bases lay between the germline ends. Germline assignment: CDR1 SGHVS and CDR2 FQNEAQ. CDR3 in amino acids: CASSPRQLYGYTF. The CDR3 DNA reads TGTGCCAGCAGCCCAAGACAGCTCTATGGCTACACCTTC.

The chain joins TRBV29-1 to TRBJ2-2; unclear D gene. The germline V and J ends were trimmed by 5 bases and 1 base, with 14 bases remaining between them. Per germline, CDR1 SQVTM and CDR2 ANQGSEA. The CDR3 consists of 15 residues. CDR3 nucleotides: TGCAGCGTTTCGTGGGGTCCCGAGAACACCGGGGAGCTGTTTTTT. As protein: CSVSWGPENTGELFF.

This clonotype was seen only once. The chain's CDR3 is CAWTSPPGQGKFKTEAFF. CDR3 in DNA: TGTGCCTGGACCTCCCCCCCCGGACAGGGAAAATTCAAGACTGAAGCTTTCTTT. The rearrangement joins TRBV30 to TRBJ1-1, with 8 nucleotides matching TRBD1. Trimming removed 4 bases from V and 5 bases from J; junction bases left unmatched: 21. There are 18 residues in the CDR3. Per the germline V gene, CDR1 is GTSNPN and CDR2 is SVGIG (reference sequence).

The genes are TRBV7-9 and TRBJ1-2; D gene ambiguous. This CDR3 contains 12 residues. The V gene lost 8 bases and the J gene lost 9 bases, with 16 bases spanning the gap. The germline V gene encodes CDR1 SEHNR and CDR2 FQNEAQ (reference sequence). CDR3 amino acids: CASEPGPRSYTF. Written as DNA, the CDR3 is TGTGCCAGCGAACCGGGTCCTCGGAGCTACACCTTC.

The chain recombines TRBV6-5 with TRBJ1-1, with D unresolved. Trimming took 6 bases from V and 6 from J, leaving 20 bases between them. Germline values: CDR1 MNHEY, CDR2 SVGAGI. The CDR3 totals 15 residues. DNA for the CDR3: TGTGCCAGCAGCCACCAAGTATGGGGAACCCCTGAAGCTTTCTTT. It specifies CASSHQVWGTPEAFF.

The chain is built from TRBV20-1 and TRBJ1-6; 9 positions match TRBD1. Trimming removed 7 bases from V and 8 bases from J; junction bases left unmatched: 6. The CDR3 runs to 13 residues. Germline loops: CDR1 DFQATT, CDR2 SNEGSKA (reference sequence). The CDR3 region has the DNA TGCAGTGGAATCACAGGGGGCGATTCACCCCTCCACTTT. Protein sequence: CSGITGGDSPLHF.

The V and J genes are TRBV27 and TRBJ2-3; 9 bases match TRBD1. J was trimmed by 3 bases and V by 6 bases; bases with no gene match: 10. There are 16 residues in the CDR3. The germline gives CDR1 MNHEY, CDR2 SMNVEV (reference sequence). The DNA for the CDR3 is TGTGCCAGCAGCCCCGGGGGACAGGGCGCAACAGATACGCAGTATTTT. This codes for CASSPGGQGATDTQYF.

The rearrangement joins TRBV24-1 to TRBJ1-1; D is uncertain. The germline CDR1 and CDR2 sequences are KGHDR and SFDVKD. V was trimmed by 4 bases and J by 1 base, leaving 6 bases between them. The CDR3 has 13 amino acids. The CDR3 DNA sequence: TGTGCCACCAGTGAAGCAGAGAACACTGAAGCTTTCTTT. Translated: CATSEAENTEAFF.

This sequence joins TRBV5-6 and TRBJ2-3, with a tentative D call TRBD1 (7 bases). V was pared by 4 bases and J by 4 bases, with 19 bases between. CDR3 size: 16 residues. In germline, CDR1 is SGHDT, CDR2 YYEEEE. The CDR3 loop reads CASSPGRQGGPDTQYF. CDR3 DNA sequence: TGTGCCAGCAGCCCAGGGCGGCAGGGGGGTCCAGATACGCAGTATTTT.

The V gene is TRBV3-1, the J gene TRBJ2-3; TRBD2 aligns across 8 bases. With 5 bases clipped from V and 0 bases from J, the junction kept 16 bases outside the gene matches. Germline assignment: CDR1 LGHDT and CDR2 YNNKEL (reference sequence). This CDR3 is built from 19 residues. This CDR3 reads CASSNGAGVLVTSTDTQYF. The CDR3 nucleotides are TGTGCCAGCAGCAACGGAGCGGGGGTCCTCGTTACTAGCACAGATACGCAGTATTTT.

The CDR3 spells CASSQTGRNTEAFF. The CDR3 DNA reads as TGCGCCAGCAGCCAAACAGGGAGGAACACTGAAGCTTTCTTT. The gene calls are TRBV5-1 and TRBJ1-1; maybe TRBD1 (6 bases). Trimming removed 4 bases from V and 1 base from J, with 11 bases in between. This CDR3 contains 14 residues. Germline loops: CDR1 SGHRS, CDR2 YFSETQ. The whole variable domain, filled in from reference TRBV5-1 and TRBJ1-1, reads KAGVTQTPRYLIKTRGQQVTLSCSPISGHRSVSWYQQTPGQGLQFLFEYFSETQRNKGNFPGRFSGRQFSNSRSEMNVSTLELGDSALYLCASSQTGRNTEAFFGQGTRLTVV.

The chain employs TRBV20-1 and TRBJ2-5; 11 nucleotides match TRBD1. This CDR3 comprises 15 residues. Trimming took 6 bases from V and 5 from J; bases not matched to a gene: 11. Germline V gives CDR1 DFQATT, CDR2 SNEGSKA (reference sequence). CDR3 residues: CSAKFRDRGTETQYF. The CDR3 bases are TGCAGTGCAAAGTTCCGGGACAGGGGGACGGAGACCCAGTACTTC.

J is TRBJ2-3 and V is TRBV7-3, with 9 bases lining up with TRBD2. The CDR3 is made up of 15 amino acids. Losses at the gene ends were 2 bases for V and 2 bases for J; bases not matched to a gene: 2. Per germline, CDR1 SGHTA and CDR2 FQGTGA. DNA of the CDR3: TGTGCCAGCAGCTTACGACTAGCGGACACAGATACGCAGTATTTT. This sequence encodes CASSLRLADTDTQYF.

The J gene is TRBJ2-3, the V gene TRBV5-1; 13 nucleotides agree with TRBD2. With V trimmed by 1 base and J by 0 bases, 11 bases remained unmatched. CDR1 is SGHRS and CDR2 is YFSETQ in the germline V gene. The CDR3 sequence is 20 residues long. This CDR3 is CASSLYVGLAGAPSTDTQYF. CDR3 in DNA: TGCGCCAGCAGCTTGTATGTTGGACTAGCGGGGGCGCCTAGCACAGATACGCAGTATTTT.

The genes are TRBV2 and TRBJ2-3, with D perhaps TRBD2 (5 bases). CDR1 SNHLY and CDR2 FYNNEI come from the germline V gene. V was shortened by 0 bases and J by 0 bases, with 16 bases between the two germline ends. The CDR3 runs 18 residues. In nucleotides, the CDR3 is TGTGCCAGCAGTGAAGCGAGAGGGCGATTCGACAGCACAGATACGCAGTATTTT. Its protein is CASSEARGRFDSTDTQYF.

This chain uses TRBV9 with TRBJ2-3; D is possibly TRBD2 (6 bases). Germline V CDR1 and CDR2: SGDLS, YYNGEE. V was trimmed by 0 bases and J by 2 bases, leaving 13 bases between them. This CDR3 has 16 amino acids. This CDR3 is CASSVVMAGTTDTQYF. The DNA for the CDR3 is TGTGCCAGCAGCGTAGTAATGGCGGGGACCACAGATACGCAGTATTTT. Combining the CDR3 with reference TRBV9 and TRBJ2-3 gives the whole variable domain DSGVTQTPKHLITATGQRVTLRCSPRSGDLSVYWYQQSLDQGLQFLIQYYNGEERAKGNILERFSAQQFPDLHSELNLSSLELGDSALYFCASSVVMAGTTDTQYFGPGTRLTVL.

This clonotype came up once. The J gene is TRBJ2-7, the V gene TRBV15; weak D call: TRBD1 (6 bases). This CDR3 contains 13 residues. V lost 1 base, J lost 6 bases, and 10 bases lay in between. Germline CDR1 is LNHNV and CDR2 is YYDKDF (reference sequence). CDR3 loop: CATSRVQGSEQYF. Here the CDR3 DNA reads TGTGCCACCAGCAGAGTACAGGGAAGCGAGCAGTACTTC. Looking up the rest from reference TRBV15 and TRBJ2-7 gives the full variable domain: DAMVIQNPRYQVTQFGKPVTLSCSQTLNHNVMYWYQQKSSQAPKLLFHYYDKDFNNEADTPDNFQSRRPNTSFCFLDIRSPGLGDTAMYLCATSRVQGSEQYFGPGTRLTVT.

The count of this clonotype is one. The gene calls are TRBV7-9 and TRBJ1-1; unclear D gene. This CDR3 is built from 10 residues. Trimming pared 6 bases from V and 9 bases from J, leaving 8 bases between. In germline, CDR1 is SEHNR, CDR2 FQNEAQ (reference sequence). DNA for the CDR3: TGTGCCAGCAGTGACGTCCAAGCTTTCTTT. It codes for CASSDVQAFF. The full variable domain, in which reference TRBV7-9 and TRBJ1-1 provide the parts outside the CDR3, is DTGVSQNPRHKITKRGQNVTFRCDPISEHNRLYWYRQTLGQGPEFLTYFQNEAQLEKSRLLSDRFSAERPKGSFSTLEIQRTEQGDSAMYLCASSDVQAFFGQGTRLTVV.

V gene TRBV24-1 combines with J gene TRBJ1-2, with D unclear. The ends were cut back, 5 bases at V and 9 bases at J, with 12 bases in the middle. Germline lookup yields CDR1 KGHDR and CDR2 SFDVKD. The CDR3 is 12 amino acids. Here the CDR3 reads CATSGVGGSYTF. The CDR3 DNA follows: TGTGCCACCAGTGGCGTCGGAGGTAGCTACACCTTC.